One and the same sample provided the 32 T cell receptor beta chains below, sequenced in a study of cytomegalovirus exposure and HLA in healthy donors. PCR employed 60 Vbeta and 13 Jbeta primers. Profiling relied on immunoSEQ multiplex PCR, and the TCRdb table lists in-frame clones only, not all of them. The sample lists 45,000 to 70,000 clones, roughly 80% occurring once. The source material was PBMCs. These receptors came from a man aged 25 to 40 in good health and CMV-seronegative.

This rearrangement joins TRBV7-2 to TRBJ1-2; D gene ambiguous. The CDR3 spans 16 residues. V lost 1 base, J lost 0 bases, and 12 bases lay in between. CDR1 is SGHTA, CDR2 FQGNSA, per germline. The CDR3, as DNA: TGTGCCAGCAGCTTAGTGGGCGGGGTCGCTAACTATGGCTACACCTTC. Translation: CASSLVGGVANYGYTF.

The chain recombines TRBV19 with TRBJ1-3; a weak D match, TRBD1 (5 bases). CDR3 size: 14 residues. V lost 5 bases and J 1 base, leaving 9 bases between the germline ends. Germline lookup yields CDR1 LNHDA and CDR2 SQIVND (reference sequence). The CDR3 here is CASSWGVSGNTIYF. The CDR3 DNA is TGTGCCAGTAGTTGGGGGGTTTCTGGAAACACCATATATTTT.

The rearrangement joins TRBV9 to TRBJ2-7, with 8 bases lining up with TRBD1. V dropped 4 bases and J dropped 0; count of bases not matched to a gene: 9. CDR1 is SGDLS and CDR2 is YYNGEE in the germline V gene. The CDR3 runs 16 residues. In nucleotides, the CDR3 is TGTGCCAGCAGCTCGTTACCGGGACAGGACTCCTACGAGCAGTACTTC. This codes for CASSSLPGQDSYEQYF.

This clone was observed a single time. This chain uses TRBV29-1 with TRBJ1-2; D unclear. The V end lost 5 bases, the J end lost 5 bases, and 9 bases lay between the germline ends. The CDR3 extends over 11 amino acids. Germline lookup yields CDR1 SQVTM and CDR2 ANQGSEA. The CDR3 coding sequence is TGCAGCGTTCCGGGGTATTATGGCTACACCTTC. Protein sequence: CSVPGYYGYTF.

This clone turned up a few times. The CDR3 nucleotides read TGTGCCAGCAGCCAGTGGGGCAGGGGGATGTATGGCTACACCTTC. Translation gives CASSQWGRGMYGYTF. This chain connects TRBV7-9 to TRBJ1-2, with 7 positions matching TRBD1. Germline V gene data show CDR1 as SEHNR and CDR2 as FQNEAQ (reference sequence). Unmatched junction bases numbered 11, after V lost 5 bases and J lost 5 bases. This CDR3 contains 15 residues.

CDR3 loop: CASSFEGGSDEQFF. CDR3 DNA sequence: TGTGCCAGCAGCTTCGAAGGGGGCTCTGATGAGCAGTTCTTC. The chain combines TRBV7-9 with TRBJ2-1; TRBD1 matches 7 bases. The V segment lost 3 bases and the J segment 8 bases; nucleotides outside the gene matches: 7. Per germline, CDR1 SEHNR and CDR2 FQNEAQ (reference sequence). This CDR3 has 14 residues.

The V call is TRBV19, the J call TRBJ1-2; D call uncertain. Germline V gene lookup returns CDR1 LNHDA and CDR2 SQIVND (reference sequence). CDR3 length: 13 amino acids. Trimming cost V 6 bases and J 3 bases, with 11 bases left between them. The CDR3 DNA follows: TGTGCCAGTAGGATGGCGCGGGACTATGGCTACACCTTC. Translation: CASRMARDYGYTF. The full variable domain, its missing parts supplied by reference TRBV19 and TRBJ1-2, is DGGITQSPKYLFRKEGQNVTLSCEQNLNHDAMYWYRQDPGQGLRLIYYSQIVNDFQKGDIAEGYSVSREKKESFPLTVTSAQKNPTAFYLCASRMARDYGYTFGSGTRLTVV.

As DNA, the CDR3 is TGTGCCAGCAGCTTAGGGCCAGGACAGGGGGCTGGAAACACCATATATTTT. Amino acid sequence: CASSLGPGQGAGNTIYF. The chain links TRBV7-2 to TRBJ1-3; 10 bases are a match to TRBD1. The V and J ends lost 1 base and 2 bases, in that order; junction bases with no gene match: 5. CDR3 length: 17 residues. Germline V CDR1 and CDR2: SGHTA, FQGNSA.

The J gene is TRBJ2-7, the V gene TRBV6-5, with TRBD1 matching over 8 bases. The CDR3 covers 14 residues. Per germline, CDR1 MNHEY and CDR2 SVGAGI. With V trimmed by 3 bases and J by 3 bases, 4 bases remained unmatched. The CDR3 nucleotides are TGTGCCAGCAGTTATTTCGGGACAGGCTACGAGCAGTACTTC. Residues: CASSYFGTGYEQYF.

This rearrangement joins TRBV4-1 to TRBJ1-1; tentative D call: TRBD1 (5 bases). Germline CDR1 is MGHRA and CDR2 is YSYEKL. The CDR3 totals 17 residues. The V end was cut by 4 bases, the J end by 0 bases, with 18 bases between. The CDR3 is CASSPSPTQGMNTEAFF. The CDR3, as DNA: TGCGCCAGCAGCCCATCCCCTACCCAGGGTATGAACACTGAAGCTTTCTTT.

This chain links TRBV5-4 with TRBJ2-1, with a tentative D call TRBD1 (6 bases). The CDR3 consists of 15 residues. V was clipped by 1 base and J by 4 bases, with 12 bases between them. CDR1 is SGHNT and CDR2 is YYREEE in the germline V gene (reference sequence). CDR3 in DNA: TGTGCCAGCAGCTTGTACTTAAGGGGGTACAATGAGCAGTTCTTC. Encoded protein: CASSLYLRGYNEQFF.

J is TRBJ1-2 and V is TRBV6-1, with a weak D call TRBD1 (5 bases). CDR1 and CDR2 (germline): MNHNS, SASEGT. The V and J ends lost 3 bases and 4 bases respectively, with 12 bases between them. The CDR3 spans 14 residues. The CDR3 region is CASSDSGGGYGYTF. CDR3 DNA sequence: TGTGCCAGCAGTGATTCCGGGGGGGGCTATGGCTACACCTTC.

The chain carries TRBV30 and TRBJ1-2; D not certain. The CDR3 is 15 amino acids. Per germline, CDR1 GTSNPN and CDR2 SVGIG (reference sequence). Trimming left V 0 bases short and J 4 bases short, with 15 bases between. The CDR3 DNA reads as TGTGCCTGGAGTGTACGGGCGGGAGCTAGCTATGGCTACACCTTC. It translates to CAWSVRAGASYGYTF.

Here the CDR3 reads CASSMGGYQETQYF. The CDR3, as DNA: TGTGCCAGTAGTATGGGAGGTTACCAAGAGACCCAGTACTTC. J is TRBJ2-5 and V is TRBV19, with a tentative D call TRBD2 (6 bases). The CDR3 runs to 14 residues. The germline V gene has CDR1 LNHDA and CDR2 SQIVND (reference sequence). V dropped 3 bases and J dropped 0 bases, with 8 bases sitting between them.

This chain uses TRBV18 with TRBJ2-7; D unresolved. CDR1 and CDR2 from the germline V gene are KGHSH and LQKENI. The V end lost 6 bases, the J end lost 5 bases, and 11 bases lay between the germline ends. The CDR3 is made up of 12 amino acids. The CDR3 region is CASSLAVNEQYF. The CDR3 DNA sequence: TGTGCCAGCTCTCTCGCAGTGAACGAGCAGTACTTC.

The chain joins TRBV6-6 to TRBJ2-1; TRBD1 might be the D (6 bases). The germline V and J ends were trimmed by 8 bases and 8 bases, with 22 bases remaining between them. Germline assignment: CDR1 MNHNY and CDR2 SVGAGI (reference sequence). The CDR3 is 15 residues long. The CDR3 protein is CASGYRTGFSDEQFF. The CDR3 nucleotides are TGTGCCAGCGGATATCGTACAGGGTTCAGCGATGAGCAGTTCTTC.

The DNA of the CDR3 is TGCGCCAGCAGCCCCGAGGCAGCCATACGGTCCACTGAAGCTTTCTTT. Protein: CASSPEAAIRSTEAFF. The chain links TRBV5-1 to TRBJ1-1; unclear D gene. Trimming shortened V by 4 bases and J by 4 bases, and 20 bases separated the two germline ends. Germline CDR1 SGHRS, CDR2 YFSETQ. The CDR3 spans 16 residues. The full variable domain, its missing parts supplied by reference TRBV5-1 and TRBJ1-1, is KAGVTQTPRYLIKTRGQQVTLSCSPISGHRSVSWYQQTPGQGLQFLFEYFSETQRNKGNFPGRFSGRQFSNSRSEMNVSTLELGDSALYLCASSPEAAIRSTEAFFGQGTRLTVV.

CDR3 amino acids: CASSYWVDRENEQFF. CDR3 sequence (DNA): TGTGCCAGCAGTTATTGGGTGGACAGGGAGAATGAGCAGTTCTTC. The V gene is TRBV27, the J gene TRBJ2-1, with TRBD1 matching 8 bases. Germline V gives CDR1 MNHEY, CDR2 SMNVEV (reference sequence). The trim removed 4 bases at V and 7 bases at J, leaving 9 bases unmatched. This CDR3 region has 15 residues.

The chain combines TRBV19 with TRBJ2-7; perhaps TRBD1 as D (6 bases). The CDR3 contains 18 residues. The V end lost 5 bases, the J end lost 2 bases, and 25 bases lay between the germline ends. Germline lookup yields CDR1 LNHDA and CDR2 SQIVND (reference sequence). CDR3: CASSSQTGWPLRTYEQYF. CDR3 coding DNA: TGTGCCAGTAGTTCACAGACAGGTTGGCCTTTACGAACCTACGAGCAGTACTTC.

J is TRBJ2-2 and V is TRBV18, with 8 positions matching TRBD1. CDR3 length equals 16 residues. Germline V CDR1 and CDR2: KGHSH, LQKENI. Trimming at V came to 0 bases and at J to 4 bases, leaving 4 bases not matched to a gene. CDR3 nucleotides: TGTGCCAGCTCACCACCAGGCAGGGGGCGCACCGGGGAGCTGTTTTTT. Protein sequence: CASSPPGRGRTGELFF.

CDR3 in DNA: TGTGCCAGCAGCTTGGACAGAAGCACAGATACGCAGTATTTT. Translated, it gives CASSLDRSTDTQYF. The gene calls are TRBV5-4 and TRBJ2-3; D ambiguous. Germline V gives CDR1 SGHNT, CDR2 YYREEE (reference sequence). The CDR3 extends over 14 amino acids. Trimming took off 0 bases at V and 0 bases at J, with 5 bases between the two ends.

The chain has TRBV4-2 and TRBJ1-1, with a weak D call TRBD1 (6 bases). Between the trimmed V and J ends, which lost 4 bases and 10 bases, there was a span of 25 bases. This CDR3 spans 16 amino acids. Germline V gene lookup returns CDR1 LGHNA and CDR2 YNFKEQ. CDR3 in DNA: TGTGCCAGCAGCCGACTTGGCGCAGGGGCGACGATCGGAGCTTTCTTT. Residues: CASSRLGAGATIGAFF.

This rearrangement joins TRBV29-1 to TRBJ2-6; D might be TRBD2 (5 bases). The CDR3 runs 16 residues. Trimming pared 7 bases from V and 0 bases from J, leaving 16 bases between. Germline loops: CDR1 SQVTM, CDR2 ANQGSEA. CDR3 residues: CSARGDRDSGANVLTF. The CDR3 nucleotides read TGCAGCGCCCGGGGAGACCGCGACTCTGGGGCCAACGTCCTGACTTTC. Using reference TRBV29-1 and TRBJ2-6 for the parts outside the CDR3, the full variable domain is SAVISQKPSRDICQRGTSLTIQCQVDSQVTMMFWYRQQPGQSLTLIATANQGSEATYESGFVIDKFPISRPNLTFSTLTVSNMSPEDSSIYLCSARGDRDSGANVLTFGAGSRLTVL.

This clone appeared once. CDR3 amino acids: CASSFSGGRNQPQHF. The CDR3 nucleotides read TGTGCCAGCAGTTTCTCCGGGGGTCGCAATCAGCCCCAGCATTTT. This sequence joins TRBV28 and TRBJ1-5; TRBD1 is a possible D gene (5 bases). This CDR3 region has 15 residues. Trimming pared 3 bases from V and 2 bases from J, leaving 11 bases between. Germline loops: CDR1 MDHEN, CDR2 SYDVKM.

The table lists this clone with a few counts. The chain joins TRBV28 to TRBJ2-7, with D possibly matching TRBD1 (6 bases). V shed 5 bases and J shed 2 bases, with 10 bases lying between them. The CDR3 has 13 residues. Germline CDR1 is MDHEN and CDR2 is SYDVKM. CDR3 nucleotides: TGTGCCAGCAGTCTCCAGGGGCCCTACGAGCAGTACTTC. It translates to CASSLQGPYEQYF.

This clone was seen just once. J is TRBJ2-7 and V is TRBV4-3; TRBD2 agrees at 12 bases. This CDR3 has 16 amino acids. V lost 4 bases and J lost 2; bases outside the gene matches: 6. The germline V gene has CDR1 LGHNA and CDR2 YSLEER. CDR3 residues: CASSPTGTSGPYEQYF. The CDR3 nucleotides are TGCGCCAGCAGCCCGACGGGGACTAGCGGGCCCTACGAGCAGTACTTC.

The chain employs TRBV5-5 and TRBJ1-1, with 7 bases that match TRBD1. V lost 4 bases to trimming and J lost 2 bases; unmatched junction nucleotides: 5. This CDR3 is built from 14 residues. Per germline, CDR1 SGHKS and CDR2 YYEKEE (reference sequence). CDR3 nucleotide sequence: TGTGCCAGCAGCGTGTACAGGGGTAACACTGAAGCTTTCTTT. Its translation: CASSVYRGNTEAFF.

The chain is built from TRBV14 and TRBJ2-3; 8 bases line up with TRBD1. J gave up 8 bases and V 3 bases, and 10 bases lay outside the gene matches. The CDR3 has 15 amino acids. Germline CDR1 SGHDN, CDR2 FVKESK. The CDR3 region is CASSQLTGATITQYF. The CDR3 nucleotides are TGTGCCAGCAGCCAGTTGACAGGGGCGACGATTACGCAGTATTTT. Variable domain in full (rest from reference TRBV14 and TRBJ2-3): EAGVTQFPSHSVIEKGQTVTLRCDPISGHDNLYWYRRVMGKEIKFLLHFVKESKQDESGMPNNRFLAERTGGTYSTLKVQPAELEDSGVYFCASSQLTGATITQYFGPGTRLTVL.

The chain couples TRBV7-3 to TRBJ2-1, with TRBD2 matching over 10 bases. This CDR3 spans 15 amino acids. V lost 3 bases to trimming and J lost 10 bases; unmatched junction nucleotides: 9. Germline CDR1 SGHTA, CDR2 FQGTGA. The CDR3 nucleotides are TGTGCCAGCAGCTTGGAGACTAGCGGGTCTTCCGAGCAGTTCTTC. It is translated as CASSLETSGSSEQFF. The variable domain in full, with the rest retrieved from reference TRBV7-3 and TRBJ2-1, is GAGVSQTPSNKVTEKGKYVELRCDPISGHTALYWYRQSLGQGPEFLIYFQGTGAADDSGLPNDRFFAVRPEGSVSTLKIQRTERGDSAVYLCASSLETSGSSEQFFGPGTRLTVL.

This clone was counted a few times. This chain links TRBV5-1 with TRBJ2-3; D is uncertain. Germline V gene lookup returns CDR1 SGHRS and CDR2 YFSETQ. V was pared by 7 bases and J by 0 bases, with 15 bases between. This CDR3 has 15 amino acids. CDR3 nucleotide sequence: TGCGCCAGCCTACAAGGAGATCCTAGCACAGATACGCAGTATTTT. Translating gives CASLQGDPSTDTQYF.

This sequence joins TRBV4-3 and TRBJ2-7; maybe TRBD1 (6 bases). Germline V lookup: CDR1 LGHNA, CDR2 YSLEER. V was trimmed by 1 base and J by 0 bases, leaving 13 bases between them. This CDR3 is 16 amino acids long. The CDR3 nucleotides read TGCGCCAGCAGCCAAGTACCAGGGGCAAGCTCCTACGAGCAGTACTTC. This codes for CASSQVPGASSYEQYF.

This clone was detected once. The rearrangement links TRBV5-1 to TRBJ2-1; D remains unclear. This CDR3 is built from 12 residues. V lost 0 bases and J lost 13, with 11 bases in between. Germline V gives CDR1 SGHRS, CDR2 YFSETQ. The CDR3 DNA is TGCGCCAGCAGCTTGGGCCAGGCCTTACAGTTCTTC. Protein: CASSLGQALQFF.